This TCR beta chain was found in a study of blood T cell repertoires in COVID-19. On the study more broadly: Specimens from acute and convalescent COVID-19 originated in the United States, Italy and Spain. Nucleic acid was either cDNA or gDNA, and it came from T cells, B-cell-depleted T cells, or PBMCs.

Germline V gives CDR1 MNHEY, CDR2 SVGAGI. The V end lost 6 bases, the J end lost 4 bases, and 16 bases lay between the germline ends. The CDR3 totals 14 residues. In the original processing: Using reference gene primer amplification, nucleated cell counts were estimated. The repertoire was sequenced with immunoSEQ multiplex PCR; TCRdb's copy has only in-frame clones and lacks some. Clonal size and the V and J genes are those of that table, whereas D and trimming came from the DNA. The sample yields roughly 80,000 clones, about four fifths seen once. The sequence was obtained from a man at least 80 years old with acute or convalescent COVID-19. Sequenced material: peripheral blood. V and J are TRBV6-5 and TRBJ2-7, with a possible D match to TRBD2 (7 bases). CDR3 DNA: TGTGCCAGCAGCACGGGGGGCCGAGTTTACGAGCAGTACTTC. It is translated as CASSTGGRVYEQYF.